This passage covers 25 T cell receptor beta chains from one sample sequenced in a study of T cells in Graves' hyperthyroidism and ophthalmopathy. Regions amplified from RNA transcripts were the TCR beta CDR3 regions. A first-round RT-PCR of the TCR CDR3 used the HTBI primer set. MiXCR was run by TCRdb on the multiplex PCR reads, yielding one entry per CDR3 protein. Found here are about 610,000 distinct CDR3 sequences, 14% to 15% of them singletons; the top ten hold about 3.9%. The sample comprised blood. These receptors were taken from a woman aged 35 to 49 with Graves' ophthalmopathy.

This clonotype was counted many times. This chain links TRBV6-5 with TRBJ1-5, with TRBD1 as a possible D gene (5 bases). Germline V gene lookup returns CDR1 MNHEY and CDR2 SVGAGI. V dropped 0 bases and J dropped 0 bases, with 12 bases sitting between them. This CDR3 is built from 17 residues. The chain's CDR3 is CASSYSGAGHSNQPQHF. Written as DNA, the CDR3 is TGTGCCAGCAGTTACTCTGGTGCGGGGCATAGCAATCAGCCCCAGCATTTT.

Of note for this clonotype: It may be a read error: a sequence one base away is much more abundant. The V call is TRBV7-2, the J call TRBJ2-7, with 12 bases identical to TRBD2. The CDR3 is 14 amino acids. CDR1 and CDR2 (germline): SGHTA, FQGNSA. CDR3 DNA sequence: TGTGCCAGCAGCTCGACTAGCGGGAGCCGCGAGCAGTGCTTC. This encodes CASSSTSGSREQCF. Full variable domain (missing parts from reference TRBV7-2 and TRBJ2-7): GAGVSQSPSNKVTEKGKDVELRCDPISGHTALYWYRQSLGQGLEFLIYFQGNSAPDKSGLPSDRFSAERTGGSVSTLTIQRTQQEDSAVYLCASSSTSGSREQCFGPGTRLTVT.

This clonotype was seen only a few times. This rearrangement joins TRBV7-9 to TRBJ1-2; no clear D gene. The germline V gene encodes CDR1 SEHNR and CDR2 FQNEAQ (reference sequence). The CDR3 is made up of 14 amino acids. With 5 bases removed from V and 5 bases from J, the gap between germline ends came to 15 bases. The CDR3 here is CASSQNTMEYGYTF. DNA for the CDR3: TGTGCCAGCAGCCAGAATACAATGGAGTATGGCTACACCTTC.

This clonotype has a handful of counts. A much larger clone lies a single base off, so this may be a read error. It is likely a read error, because the conserved phenylalanine at the end of the CDR3 is missing. J is TRBJ2-5 and V is TRBV9; 7 bases fit TRBD2. Germline V gene lookup returns CDR1 SGDLS and CDR2 YYNGEE. There are 15 residues in the CDR3. V shed 4 bases and J 0 bases; nucleotides not matched to a gene: 6. The CDR3 bases are TGTGCCAGCAGCCCGGACGGGAGGTACCAAGAGACCCAGTACCTC. This sequence encodes CASSPDGRYQETQYL.

This clonotype showed up many times. This chain links TRBV29-1 with TRBJ2-5; TRBD2 aligns across 9 bases. There are 13 residues in the CDR3. J lost 2 bases, V lost 4 bases, and 2 bases had no gene match. CDR1 SQVTM and CDR2 ANQGSEA come from the germline V gene. The CDR3 bases are TGCAGCGTTGGCAGCGGGAGGCAAGAGACCCAGTACTTC. Translating gives CSVGSGRQETQYF.

This clonotype was counted at least ten times. V and J are TRBV6-2 or TRBV6-3 and TRBJ1-1; D unclear. The germline V and J ends were trimmed by 0 bases and 8 bases, with 13 bases remaining between them. This CDR3 spans 14 amino acids. Germline CDR1 reads MNHEY; CDR2 reads SVGEGT. The CDR3 region is CASSYSEEAPEAFF. The DNA for the CDR3 is TGTGCCAGCAGTTACTCAGAAGAGGCACCCGAAGCTTTCTTT.

This clonotype has only a few counts. V is TRBV29-1 and J is TRBJ2-5; D unclear. Trimming took 4 bases from V and 4 from J, leaving 10 bases between them. Germline CDR1 reads SQVTM; CDR2 reads ANQGSEA. This CDR3 contains 12 residues. This CDR3 reads CSVVISGETQYF. CDR3 DNA: TGCAGCGTTGTCATTTCGGGAGAGACCCAGTACTTC.

This clonotype showed up many times. Compared with germline, one end of the junction differs, possibly owing to a read error. CDR3 loop: CASSFGAPTEAFF. The CDR3 DNA is TGTGCCAGCAGTTTTGGTGCTCCCACTGAAGCCTTCTTT. J is TRBJ1-1 and V is TRBV12-3 or TRBV12-4, with D unclear. CDR3 size: 13 residues.

This clonotype has a count of ten or more. This chain uses TRBV6-5 with TRBJ2-7; no definite D call. CDR1 and CDR2 (germline): MNHEY, SVGAGI. The length of the CDR3 is 13 residues. V lost 8 bases and J lost 5, with 16 bases in between. CDR3 sequence reads: CASPPAVGHEQYF. CDR3 bases: TGTGCCAGCCCCCCTGCGGTCGGACACGAGCAGTACTTC.

This clonotype was observed at least ten times. The chain has TRBV29-1 and TRBJ1-1, with a possible D match to TRBD1 (6 bases). V lost 7 bases and J lost 1, with 13 bases in between. Germline loops: CDR1 SQVTM, CDR2 ANQGSEA. The CDR3 has 13 residues. The DNA for the CDR3 is TGCAGCGGGAGTCAGGGACAGAACACTGAAGCTTTCTTT. It is translated as CSGSQGQNTEAFF.

This clonotype was seen many times. This chain joins TRBV6-1 and TRBJ2-7; D might be TRBD2 (6 bases). Germline V gives CDR1 MNHNS, CDR2 SASEGT. This CDR3 contains 13 residues. Trimming took off 6 bases at V and 3 bases at J, with 12 bases between the two ends. CDR3 coding DNA: TGTGCCAGCAGCCGGGGGTGGGTCTACGAGCAGTACTTC. This translates into CASSRGWVYEQYF.

This clonotype was recorded at least ten times. J is TRBJ1-2 and V is TRBV18; 8 nucleotides align to TRBD1. The CDR3 extends over 14 amino acids. CDR1 and CDR2 (germline): KGHSH, LQKENI. Losses at the gene ends were 3 bases for V and 7 bases for J; bases not matched to a gene: 7. CDR3 DNA sequence: TGTGCCAGCTCACCCGGACAGGGCGAAGTTGGCTACACCTTC. This sequence encodes CASSPGQGEVGYTF.

This clonotype was detected ten times or more. The rearrangement joins TRBV15 to TRBJ1-3; no definite D call. The V gene's germline CDR1 is LNHNV and CDR2 YYDKDF (reference sequence). V lost 2 bases, J lost 4 bases, and 6 bases lay in between. The CDR3 consists of 13 residues. The CDR3 here is CATSRTRGNTIYF. CDR3 sequence (DNA): TGTGCCACCAGCAGAACAAGGGGAAACACCATATATTTT.

The sample holds many counts of this clonotype. J is TRBJ2-5 and V is TRBV7-9, with D possibly TRBD2 on 5 matching bases. Trimming took 4 bases from V and 5 from J, leaving 8 bases between them. The CDR3 extends over 12 amino acids. Germline loops: CDR1 SEHNR, CDR2 FQNEAQ (reference sequence). The DNA for the CDR3 is TGTGCCAGCAGCTCGAGGACTGAGACCCAGTACTTC. Translated, it gives CASSSRTETQYF.

This clonotype was counted ten times or more. V is TRBV7-2 and J is TRBJ2-5; D is unclear. The CDR3 is 13 residues long. CDR1 and CDR2 from the germline V gene are SGHTA and FQGNSA. The V end lost 6 bases, the J end lost 4 bases, and 12 bases lay between the germline ends. The CDR3 nucleotides are TGTGCCAGCAGTTTGCGCAGGCGAGAGACCCAGTACTTC. Its translation is CASSLRRRETQYF.

The gene calls are TRBV19 and TRBJ2-6; D unclear. This CDR3 has 15 residues. The V gene's germline CDR1 is LNHDA and CDR2 SQIVND (reference sequence). V was trimmed by 4 bases and J by 0 bases, leaving 7 bases between them. DNA of the CDR3: TGTGCCAGTAGTACGGACCTCTCTGGGGCCAACGTCCTGACTTTC. The encoded protein is CASSTDLSGANVLTF.

This clonotype was detected many times. This chain connects TRBV20-1 to TRBJ2-5, with 7 bases matching TRBD1. Germline CDR1 is DFQATT and CDR2 is SNEGSKA (reference sequence). Trimming removed 6 bases from V and 4 bases from J; junction bases left unmatched: 11. The CDR3 loop spans 14 amino acids. CDR3 loop: CSANRGQGRETQYF. The CDR3 nucleotides read TGCAGTGCAAACAGGGGCCAGGGGCGAGAGACCCAGTACTTC.

In this sample, this clonotype turned up many times. This chain uses TRBV12-3 or TRBV12-4 with TRBJ1-1, with TRBD1 matching over 7 bases. V was clipped by 6 bases and J by 5 bases; unmatched bases: 9. This CDR3 is 14 amino acids long. Here the CDR3 reads CASSRDSERTEAFF. CDR3 DNA: TGTGCCAGCAGCCGGGACAGCGAGAGGACTGAAGCTTTCTTT.

This clonotype has a count of ten or more. The V call is TRBV11-3, the J call TRBJ1-1; 7 positions agree with TRBD1. The germline CDR1 and CDR2 sequences are SGHNT and YENEEA. The length of the CDR3 is 13 residues. With 4 bases clipped from V and 6 bases from J, the junction kept 5 bases outside the gene matches. CDR3 in DNA: TGTGCCAGCAGCTCCAGGGGGTCCCCTGAAGCTTTCTTT. Its protein is CASSSRGSPEAFF.

This clonotype was recorded a few times. The chain employs TRBV4-2 and TRBJ2-2; D is ambiguous. The CDR3 length is 20 residues. V was cut by 4 bases and J by 0 bases, with 24 bases left in between. CDR1 LGHNA and CDR2 YNFKEQ come from the germline V gene. Here the CDR3 DNA reads TGTGCCAGCAGCCGACTCCCCGGGCAGATTCTTTTTGCGAACACCGGGGAGCTGTTTTTT. It encodes CASSRLPGQILFANTGELFF.

The V gene is TRBV20-1, the J gene TRBJ2-5; no firm D call. This CDR3 has 13 amino acids. CDR1 is DFQATT, CDR2 SNEGSKA, per germline (reference sequence). V dropped 5 bases and J dropped 2 bases, with 12 bases sitting between them. DNA of the CDR3: TGCAGTGCTCTTAAAGAAGGGCAAGAGACCCAGTACTTC. It is translated as CSALKEGQETQYF.

This clonotype was recorded at least ten times. The rearrangement uses TRBV2 and TRBJ1-5; D is unresolved. The germline V and J ends were trimmed by 2 bases and 1 base, with 6 bases remaining between them. The CDR3 runs to 14 residues. Germline CDR1 is SNHLY and CDR2 is FYNNEI. CDR3 nucleotides: TGTGCCAGCAGTGAAACGAGAAGCAATCAGCCCCAGCATTTT. As protein: CASSETRSNQPQHF.

This clonotype was counted many times. The J gene is TRBJ2-5, the V gene TRBV30, with TRBD2 matching 7 bases. The CDR3 runs to 13 residues. The germline V gene has CDR1 GTSNPN and CDR2 SVGIG (reference sequence). The V gene end was trimmed by 3 bases and the J gene end by 5 bases; junction bases not matched to a gene: 6. CDR3 loop: CAWRAGDWETQYF. The CDR3 nucleotides read TGTGCCTGGAGGGCGGGAGACTGGGAGACCCAGTACTTC.

In its sample, this clonotype was seen a few times. The J gene is TRBJ1-2, the V gene TRBV5-1, with D possibly TRBD1 on 5 matching bases. CDR1 and CDR2 (germline): SGHRS, YFSETQ. The V and J ends lost 3 bases and 2 bases respectively, with 20 bases between them. The CDR3 spans 17 residues. The CDR3 DNA is TGCGCCAGCAGCTCCGGTCCCGATATGACAGCGAACTATGGCTACACCTTC. This sequence encodes CASSSGPDMTANYGYTF.

The gene calls are TRBV28 and TRBJ2-5; a weak D match, TRBD2 (5 bases). V gave up 6 bases and J gave up 2 bases, with 16 bases separating them. Germline V CDR1 and CDR2: MDHEN, SYDVKM. The CDR3 is 15 amino acids. As DNA, the CDR3 is TGTGCCAGCAGCCCCGTATCGGGAAATCAAGAGACCCAGTACTTC. It is translated as CASSPVSGNQETQYF.